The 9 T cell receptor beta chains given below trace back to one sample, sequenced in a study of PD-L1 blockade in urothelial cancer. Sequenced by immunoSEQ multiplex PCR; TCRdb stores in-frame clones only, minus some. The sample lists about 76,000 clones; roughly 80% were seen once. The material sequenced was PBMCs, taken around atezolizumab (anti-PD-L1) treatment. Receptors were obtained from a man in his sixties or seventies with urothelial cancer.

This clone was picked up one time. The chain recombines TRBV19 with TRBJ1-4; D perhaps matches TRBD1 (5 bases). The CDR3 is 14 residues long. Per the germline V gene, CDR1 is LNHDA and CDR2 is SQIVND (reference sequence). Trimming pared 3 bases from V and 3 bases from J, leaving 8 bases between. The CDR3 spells CASSMRQPNEKLFF. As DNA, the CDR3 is TGTGCCAGTAGTATGAGACAGCCTAATGAAAAACTGTTTTTT.

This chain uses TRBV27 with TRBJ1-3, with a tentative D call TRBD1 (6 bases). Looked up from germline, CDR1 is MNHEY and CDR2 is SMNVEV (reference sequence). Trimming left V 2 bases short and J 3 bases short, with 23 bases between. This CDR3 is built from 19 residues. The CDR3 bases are TGTGCCAGCAGTTTAAACGGTTTTGGGGCCAGGGGATATGGAAACACCATATATTTT. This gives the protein CASSLNGFGARGYGNTIYF.

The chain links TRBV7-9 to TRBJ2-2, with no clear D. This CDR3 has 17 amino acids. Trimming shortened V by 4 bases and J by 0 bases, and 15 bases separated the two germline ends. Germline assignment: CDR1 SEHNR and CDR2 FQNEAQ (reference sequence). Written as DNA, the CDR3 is TGTGCCAGCAGCTCAGTAAGTGGGCCCGCGAACACCGGGGAGCTGTTTTTT. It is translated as CASSSVSGPANTGELFF.

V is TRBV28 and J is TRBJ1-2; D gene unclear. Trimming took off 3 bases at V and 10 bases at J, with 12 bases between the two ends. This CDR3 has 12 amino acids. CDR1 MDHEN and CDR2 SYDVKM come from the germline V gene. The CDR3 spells CASSFRRGNYTF. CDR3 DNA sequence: TGTGCCAGCAGTTTCCGCCGAGGTAACTACACCTTC.

The CDR3 DNA follows: TGCAGTGCTAGAATCCAGGAAAAACTGTTTTTT. This gives the protein CSARIQEKLFF. V is TRBV20-1 and J is TRBJ1-4, with D unresolved. Deletions cut 2 bases from V and 8 bases from J, with 6 bases between. This CDR3 has 11 amino acids. CDR1 is DFQATT and CDR2 is SNEGSKA in the germline V gene (reference sequence).

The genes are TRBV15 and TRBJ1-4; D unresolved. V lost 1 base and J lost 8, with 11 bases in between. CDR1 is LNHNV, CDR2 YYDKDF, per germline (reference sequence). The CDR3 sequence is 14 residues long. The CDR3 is CATSRGSDREKLFF. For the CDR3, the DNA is TGTGCCACCAGCAGAGGATCCGATCGGGAAAAACTGTTTTTT.

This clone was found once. The DNA of the CDR3 is TGCGCCAGCAGCTTGGCCGGAGGGATGACTAACTACGAGCAGTACTTC. Translation gives CASSLAGGMTNYEQYF. The chain has TRBV5-1 and TRBJ2-7; D might be TRBD2 (6 bases). Germline V CDR1 and CDR2: SGHRS, YFSETQ. Trimming took 0 bases from V and 3 from J, leaving 16 bases between them. The length of the CDR3 is 16 residues.

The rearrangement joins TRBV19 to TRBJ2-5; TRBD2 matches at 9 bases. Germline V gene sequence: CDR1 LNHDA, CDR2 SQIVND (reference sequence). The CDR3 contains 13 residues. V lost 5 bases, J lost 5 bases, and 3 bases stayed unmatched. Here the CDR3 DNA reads TGTGCCAGTAGTGTGAGCGGGAGGGAGACCCAGTACTTC. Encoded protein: CASSVSGRETQYF.

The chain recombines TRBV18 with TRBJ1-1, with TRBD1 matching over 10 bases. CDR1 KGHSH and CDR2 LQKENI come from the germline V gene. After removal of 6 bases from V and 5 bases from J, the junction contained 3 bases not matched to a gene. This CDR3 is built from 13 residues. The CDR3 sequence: CASSGTGDTEAFF. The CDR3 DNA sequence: TGTGCCAGCTCCGGGACAGGGGATACTGAAGCTTTCTTT.